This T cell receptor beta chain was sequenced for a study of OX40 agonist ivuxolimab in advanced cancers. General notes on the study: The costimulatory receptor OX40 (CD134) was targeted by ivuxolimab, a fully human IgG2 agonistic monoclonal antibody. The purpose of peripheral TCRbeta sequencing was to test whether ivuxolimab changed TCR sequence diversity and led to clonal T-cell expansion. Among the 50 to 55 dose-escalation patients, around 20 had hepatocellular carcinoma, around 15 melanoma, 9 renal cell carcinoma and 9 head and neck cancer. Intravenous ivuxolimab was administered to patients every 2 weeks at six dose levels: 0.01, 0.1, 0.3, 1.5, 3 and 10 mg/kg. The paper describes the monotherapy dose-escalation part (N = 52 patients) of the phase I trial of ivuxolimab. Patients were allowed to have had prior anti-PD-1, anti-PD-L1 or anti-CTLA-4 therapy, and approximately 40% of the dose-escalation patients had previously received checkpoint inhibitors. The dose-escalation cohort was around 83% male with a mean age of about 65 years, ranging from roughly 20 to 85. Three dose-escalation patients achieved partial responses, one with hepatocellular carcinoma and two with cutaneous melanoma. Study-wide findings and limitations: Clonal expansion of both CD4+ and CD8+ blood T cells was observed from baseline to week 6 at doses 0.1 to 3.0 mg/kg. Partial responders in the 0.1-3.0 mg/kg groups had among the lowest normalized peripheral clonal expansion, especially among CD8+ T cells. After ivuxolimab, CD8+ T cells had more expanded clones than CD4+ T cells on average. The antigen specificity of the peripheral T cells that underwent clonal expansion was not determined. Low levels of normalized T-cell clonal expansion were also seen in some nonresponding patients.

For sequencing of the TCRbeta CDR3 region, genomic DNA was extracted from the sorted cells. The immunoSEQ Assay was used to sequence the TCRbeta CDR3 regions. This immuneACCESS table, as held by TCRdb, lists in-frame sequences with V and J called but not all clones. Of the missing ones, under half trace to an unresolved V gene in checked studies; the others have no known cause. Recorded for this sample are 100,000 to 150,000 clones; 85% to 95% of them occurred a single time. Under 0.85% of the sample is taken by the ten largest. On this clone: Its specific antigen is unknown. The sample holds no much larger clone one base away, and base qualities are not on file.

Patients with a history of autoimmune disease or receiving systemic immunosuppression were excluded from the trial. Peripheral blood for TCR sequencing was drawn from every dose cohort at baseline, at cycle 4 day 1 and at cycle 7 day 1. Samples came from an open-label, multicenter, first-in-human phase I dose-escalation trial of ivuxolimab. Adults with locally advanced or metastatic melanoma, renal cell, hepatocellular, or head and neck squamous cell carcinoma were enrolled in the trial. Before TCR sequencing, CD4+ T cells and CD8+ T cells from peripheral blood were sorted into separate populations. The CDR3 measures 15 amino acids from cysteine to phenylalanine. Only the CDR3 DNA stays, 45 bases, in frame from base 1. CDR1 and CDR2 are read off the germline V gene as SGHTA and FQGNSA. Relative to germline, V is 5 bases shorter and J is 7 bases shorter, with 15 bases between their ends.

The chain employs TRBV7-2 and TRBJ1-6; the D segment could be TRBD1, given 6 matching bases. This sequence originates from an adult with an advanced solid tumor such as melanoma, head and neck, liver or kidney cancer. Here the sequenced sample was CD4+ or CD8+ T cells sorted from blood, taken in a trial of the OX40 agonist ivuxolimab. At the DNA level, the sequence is TGTGCCAGCAGCGCACAACAGGGTACCAATTCACCCCTCCACTTT. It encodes CASSAQQGTNSPLHF. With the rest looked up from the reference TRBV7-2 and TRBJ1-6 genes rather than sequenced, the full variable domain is GAGVSQSPSNKVTEKGKDVELRCDPISGHTALYWYRQSLGQGLEFLIYFQGNSAPDKSGLPSDRFSAERTGGSVSTLTIQRTQQEDSAVYLCASSAQQGTNSPLHFGNGTRLTVT.